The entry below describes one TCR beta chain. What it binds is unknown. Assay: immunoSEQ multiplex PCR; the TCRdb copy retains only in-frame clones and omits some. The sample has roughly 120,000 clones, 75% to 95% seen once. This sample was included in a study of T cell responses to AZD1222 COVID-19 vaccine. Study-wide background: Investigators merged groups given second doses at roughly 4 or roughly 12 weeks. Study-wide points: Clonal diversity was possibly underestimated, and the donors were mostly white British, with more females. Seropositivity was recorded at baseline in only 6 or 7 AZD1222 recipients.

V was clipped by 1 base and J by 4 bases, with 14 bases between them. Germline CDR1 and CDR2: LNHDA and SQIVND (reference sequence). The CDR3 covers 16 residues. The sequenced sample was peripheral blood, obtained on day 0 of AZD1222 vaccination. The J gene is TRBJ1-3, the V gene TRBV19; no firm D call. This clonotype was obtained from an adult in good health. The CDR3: CASSIGAREGGNTIYF. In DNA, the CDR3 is TGTGCCAGTAGTATAGGGGCCCGGGAAGGAGGAAACACCATATATTTT.